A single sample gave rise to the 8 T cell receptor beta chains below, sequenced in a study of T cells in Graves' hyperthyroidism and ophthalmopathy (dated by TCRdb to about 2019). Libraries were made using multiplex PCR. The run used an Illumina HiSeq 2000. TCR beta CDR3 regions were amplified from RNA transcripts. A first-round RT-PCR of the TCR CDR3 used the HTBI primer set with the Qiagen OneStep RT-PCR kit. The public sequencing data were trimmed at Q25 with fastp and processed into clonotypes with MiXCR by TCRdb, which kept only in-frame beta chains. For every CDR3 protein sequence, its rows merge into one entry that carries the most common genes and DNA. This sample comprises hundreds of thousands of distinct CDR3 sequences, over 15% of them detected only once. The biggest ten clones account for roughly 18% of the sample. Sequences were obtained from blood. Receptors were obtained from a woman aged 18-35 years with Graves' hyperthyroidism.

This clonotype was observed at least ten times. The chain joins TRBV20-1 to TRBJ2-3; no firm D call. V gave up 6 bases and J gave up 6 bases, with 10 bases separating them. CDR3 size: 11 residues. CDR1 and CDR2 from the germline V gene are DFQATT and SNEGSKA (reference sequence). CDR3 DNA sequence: TGCAGTGCCGATAGATTGGATACGCAGTATTTT. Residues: CSADRLDTQYF.

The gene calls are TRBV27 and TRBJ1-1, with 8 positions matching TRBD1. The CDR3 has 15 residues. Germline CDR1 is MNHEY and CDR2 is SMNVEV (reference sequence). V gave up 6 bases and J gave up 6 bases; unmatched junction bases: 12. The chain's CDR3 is CASSRSTGAGSEAFF. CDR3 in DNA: TGTGCCAGCAGCCGCTCGACAGGGGCGGGGTCTGAAGCTTTCTTT.

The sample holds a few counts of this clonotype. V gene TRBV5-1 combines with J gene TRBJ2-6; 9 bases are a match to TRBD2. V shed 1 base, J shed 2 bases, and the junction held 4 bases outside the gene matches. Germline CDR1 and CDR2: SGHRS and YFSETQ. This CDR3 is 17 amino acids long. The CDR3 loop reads CASSLMSGRTGANVLTF. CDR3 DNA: TGCGCCAGCAGCTTGATGAGCGGGAGGACTGGGGCCAACGTCCTGACTTTC.

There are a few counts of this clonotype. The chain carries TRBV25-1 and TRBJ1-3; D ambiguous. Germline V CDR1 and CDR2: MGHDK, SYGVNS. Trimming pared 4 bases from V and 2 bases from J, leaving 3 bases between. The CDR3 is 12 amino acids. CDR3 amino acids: CASSAAGNTIYF. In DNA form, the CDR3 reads TGTGCCAGCAGTGCGGCTGGAAACACCATATATTTT. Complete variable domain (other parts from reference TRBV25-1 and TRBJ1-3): EADIYQTPRYLVIGTGKKITLECSQTMGHDKMYWYQQDPGMELHLIHYSYGVNSTEKGDLSSESTVSRIRTEHFPLTLESARPSHTSQYLCASSAAGNTIYFGEGSWLTVV.

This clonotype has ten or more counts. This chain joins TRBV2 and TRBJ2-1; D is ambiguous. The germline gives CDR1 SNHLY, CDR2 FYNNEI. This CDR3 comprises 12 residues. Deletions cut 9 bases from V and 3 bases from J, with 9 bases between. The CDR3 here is CASGFIYNEQFF. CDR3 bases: TGTGCCAGTGGGTTTATCTACAATGAGCAGTTCTTC.

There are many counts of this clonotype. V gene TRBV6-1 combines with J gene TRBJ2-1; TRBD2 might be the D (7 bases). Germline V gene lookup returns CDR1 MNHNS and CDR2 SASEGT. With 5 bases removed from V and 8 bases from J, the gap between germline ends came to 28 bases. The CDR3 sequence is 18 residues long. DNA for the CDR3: TGTGCCAGCAGTTCTCCGGGGGGAACAGGGAGTTCGTCGGATGAGCAGTTCTTC. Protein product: CASSSPGGTGSSSDEQFF.

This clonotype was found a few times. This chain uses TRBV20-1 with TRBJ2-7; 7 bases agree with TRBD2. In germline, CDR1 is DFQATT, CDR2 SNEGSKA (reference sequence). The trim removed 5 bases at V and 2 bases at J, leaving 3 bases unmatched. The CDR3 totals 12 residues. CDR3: CSAGGVPYEQYF. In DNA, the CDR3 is TGCAGTGCTGGGGGGGTTCCCTACGAGCAGTACTTC.

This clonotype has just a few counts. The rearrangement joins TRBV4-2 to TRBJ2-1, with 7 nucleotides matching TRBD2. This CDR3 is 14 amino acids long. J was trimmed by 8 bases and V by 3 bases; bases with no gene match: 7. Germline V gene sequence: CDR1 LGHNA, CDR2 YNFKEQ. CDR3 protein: CASSQVSLADEQFF. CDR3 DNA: TGTGCCAGCAGCCAGGTATCGCTAGCGGATGAGCAGTTCTTC.